These 4 T cell receptor beta chains share one sample of origin, sequenced in a study of blood T cell repertoires in COVID-19. The repertoire was sequenced with immunoSEQ multiplex PCR; TCRdb's copy has only in-frame clones and lacks some. In the table there are some 260,000 clones, over 75% of which are singletons. Sample: peripheral blood. All receptors derive from a woman in her forties who had recovered from COVID-19.

The CDR3 here is CSVGTSGGGFQETQYF. As DNA, the CDR3 is TGCAGCGTCGGGACTAGCGGGGGGGGCTTCCAAGAGACCCAGTACTTC. The chain is built from TRBV29-1 and TRBJ2-5, with TRBD2 matching 16 bases. V shed 6 bases and J 1 base; nucleotides not matched to a gene: 5. The length of the CDR3 is 16 residues. The V gene's germline CDR1 is SQVTM and CDR2 ANQGSEA.

The J gene is TRBJ2-7, the V gene TRBV4-2; TRBD2 matches at 10 bases. Germline V gene data show CDR1 as LGHNA and CDR2 as YNFKEQ. The trim removed 0 bases at V and 4 bases at J, leaving 12 bases unmatched. This CDR3 is 18 amino acids long. The CDR3 bases are TGTGCCAGCAGCCAAGAGGGTCTAGCGGGGGTCCGTACGTACGAGCAGTACTTC. It is translated as CASSQEGLAGVRTYEQYF.

The chain uses TRBV24-1 and TRBJ1-2, with D unclear. Germline CDR1 KGHDR, CDR2 SFDVKD. Trimming stripped 5 bases from V and 1 base from J, with 7 bases between. This CDR3 comprises 13 residues. The CDR3 DNA follows: TGTGCCACCAGTGTGGGCAGTAACTATGGCTACACCTTC. Amino acid sequence: CATSVGSNYGYTF.

The chain recombines TRBV11-3 with TRBJ2-3; D ambiguous. Germline V CDR1 and CDR2: SGHNT, YENEEA. Trimming stripped 4 bases from V and 0 bases from J, with 8 bases between. The CDR3 sequence is 14 residues long. The CDR3 region is CASSSSTSTDTQYF. The CDR3 bases are TGTGCCAGCAGCTCGAGTACGAGCACAGATACGCAGTATTTT. Together with reference TRBV11-3 and TRBJ2-3, the CDR3 gives the full variable domain: EAGVVQSPRYKIIEKKQPVAFWCNPISGHNTLYWYLQNLGQGPELLIRYENEEAVDDSQLPKDRFSAERLKGVDSTLKIQPAELGDSAVYLCASSSSTSTDTQYFGPGTRLTVL.